The count of the clone carrying this T cell receptor beta chain is one. This sample was taken from a study of blood T cell repertoires in COVID-19. Study summary: Acute and convalescent COVID-19 specimens originated in the United States, Italy and Spain.

Germline loops: CDR1 MDHEN, CDR2 SYDVKM. The CDR3 is made up of 15 amino acids. J gave up 7 bases and V 8 bases, and 11 bases lay outside the gene matches. The data were produced by immunoSEQ multiplex PCR, yet TCRdb's version contains in-frame clones alone and is incomplete. The sample lists over 45,000 clones, around 90% occurring once. What was sequenced was peripheral blood. This TCR derives from a woman of 80 years or more with acute or convalescent COVID-19. The chain carries TRBV28 and TRBJ1-2, with 12 bases aligning to TRBD1. DNA of the CDR3: TGTGCCAGCGGACCAGGGGACAGGGGGCTGTTTGGCTACACCTTC. Translation gives CASGPGDRGLFGYTF.